Below, 10 T cell receptor beta chains from the same sample are listed, as sequenced in a study of cytomegalovirus exposure and HLA in healthy donors. In the PCR, 60 Vbeta and 13 Jbeta primers were used. The data were produced by immunoSEQ multiplex PCR, yet TCRdb's version contains in-frame clones alone and is incomplete. The table records 150,000 or so clones, about three quarters of them present only once. The sample consisted of PBMCs. Receptors originate from a man between 18 and 29 years old in good health and CMV-seropositive.

The V and J genes are TRBV19 and TRBJ1-6; possibly TRBD1 for D (6 bases). The ends were cut back, 5 bases at V and 7 bases at J, with 15 bases in the middle. The CDR3 consists of 15 residues. CDR1 and CDR2 (germline): LNHDA, SQIVND (reference sequence). CDR3 nucleotides: TGTGCCAGTAGTCTAAATTCCGGGACAAATTCACCCCTCCACTTT. This gives the protein CASSLNSGTNSPLHF.

This chain joins TRBV29-1 and TRBJ2-5; a possible D gene is TRBD2 (6 bases). The V end lost 8 bases, the J end lost 2 bases, and 15 bases lay between the germline ends. CDR1 and CDR2 from the germline V gene are SQVTM and ANQGSEA. The CDR3 consists of 13 residues. CDR3 sequence reads: CSSAGRGQETQYF. CDR3 coding DNA: TGCAGCTCGGCGGGCCGGGGGCAAGAGACCCAGTACTTC.

The chain's CDR3 is CASSFGSGSAETQYF. The CDR3 DNA is TGTGCCAGCAGCTTCGGTAGCGGGAGTGCCGAGACCCAGTACTTC. This sequence joins TRBV5-4 and TRBJ2-5; 9 bases agree with TRBD2. CDR3 length: 15 residues. Germline assignment: CDR1 SGHNT and CDR2 YYREEE (reference sequence). V was clipped by 2 bases and J by 5 bases; unmatched bases: 7.

The rearrangement joins TRBV7-6 to TRBJ2-1; TRBD2 agrees at 12 bases. CDR3 length: 17 residues. The trim removed 2 bases at V and 7 bases at J, leaving 9 bases unmatched. CDR1 and CDR2 (germline): SGHVS, FNYEAQ. In DNA form, the CDR3 reads TGTGCCAGCAGCTTACTAGCGGGAGGGCCGGAGAAGAATGAGCAGTTCTTC. Protein sequence: CASSLLAGGPEKNEQFF.

In its sample, this clone was seen a few times. CDR3: CAISSGGWGGTEAFF. The CDR3 DNA sequence: TGTGCCATCAGTTCCGGGGGGTGGGGAGGCACTGAAGCTTTCTTT. The V gene is TRBV10-3, the J gene TRBJ1-1, with a possible D match to TRBD1 (5 bases). The CDR3 is 15 amino acids. CDR1 and CDR2 (germline): ENHRY, SYGVKD. Trimming took off 5 bases at V and 4 bases at J, with 17 bases between the two ends.

In this sample, this clone turned up once. The chain uses TRBV5-6 and TRBJ2-3, with 12 bases lining up with TRBD1. V trimming: 4 bases; J trimming: 9 bases; junction bases outside the gene matches: 18. The germline V gene has CDR1 SGHDT and CDR2 YYEEEE. This CDR3 region has 18 residues. The CDR3 DNA sequence: TGTGCCAGCAGCGCTGAGCCCCGCCGGGACAGGGGGCAAGGGACGCAGTATTTT. Translation: CASSAEPRRDRGQGTQYF.

Points on this clone: The junction shows a germline mismatch at one end, possibly a read error. The CDR3 nucleotides are TGCGCCAGCAGCCCCGGACAGGGGACCGATGGCTACCCCTTC. It specifies CASSPGQGTDGYPF. This chain connects TRBV5-1 to TRBJ1-2, with 9 bases matching TRBD1. In germline, CDR1 is SGHRS, CDR2 YFSETQ. The CDR3 consists of 14 residues.

The chain links TRBV29-1 to TRBJ1-1; D not resolved. Germline V CDR1 and CDR2: SQVTM, ANQGSEA. Trimming pared 3 bases from V and 10 bases from J, leaving 12 bases between. This CDR3 has 11 amino acids. This chain's CDR3 is CSVEGTVGAFF. The CDR3 DNA reads as TGCAGCGTTGAGGGCACAGTGGGAGCTTTCTTT.

V usage is TRBV5-1 and J usage is TRBJ1-2, with unresolved D. Between the trimmed V and J ends, which lost 4 bases and 2 bases, there was a span of 12 bases. CDR1 is SGHRS, CDR2 YFSETQ, per germline. The CDR3 is 14 residues long. The CDR3 coding sequence is TGCGCCAGCAGCGGGTTACAGTCAAACTATGGCTACACCTTC. This encodes CASSGLQSNYGYTF.

The V call is TRBV19, the J call TRBJ1-1; D is perhaps TRBD1 (5 bases). The CDR3 has 13 amino acids. Deletions cut 4 bases from V and 2 bases from J, with 8 bases between. In germline, CDR1 is LNHDA, CDR2 SQIVND (reference sequence). The CDR3 DNA reads TGTGCCAGTAGTAAGACAGCTAACACTGAAGCTTTCTTT. It encodes CASSKTANTEAFF.